This TCR beta chain is from a study of OX40 agonist ivuxolimab in advanced cancers. Background for the entire study: Ivuxolimab was an agonistic, fully human IgG2 monoclonal antibody directed against OX40 (CD134), a costimulatory receptor. Intravenous ivuxolimab was administered to patients every 2 weeks at six dose levels: 0.01, 0.1, 0.3, 1.5, 3 and 10 mg/kg. Among the approximately 54 dose-escalation patients, about 20 had hepatocellular carcinoma, approximately 15 melanoma, 9 renal cell carcinoma and 9 head and neck cancer. In the dose-escalation cohort, approximately 82% of patients were male, and the mean age was roughly 60 years with a range of roughly 23 to 79. Patients were allowed to have had prior anti-PD-1, anti-PD-L1 or anti-CTLA-4 therapy, and around 40% of the dose-escalation patients had previously received checkpoint inhibitors. Three dose-escalation patients achieved partial responses, one with hepatocellular carcinoma and two with cutaneous melanoma. Peripheral TCRbeta sequencing was intended to test whether TCR sequence diversity was altered and clonal T-cell expansion was caused by ivuxolimab. The monotherapy dose-escalation portion (N ≈ 56 patients) of the phase I ivuxolimab trial is reported in the paper. Here is what the overall study found, with its caveats: Clonal expansion of both CD4+ and CD8+ blood T cells was observed from baseline to week 6 at doses 0.1 to 3.0 mg/kg. The antigen specificity of the peripheral T cells that underwent clonal expansion was not determined. On average, CD8+ T cells showed more expanded clones than CD4+ T cells after ivuxolimab. In partial responders in the 0.1-3.0 mg/kg groups, normalized peripheral clonal expansion was found to be among the lowest, especially among CD8+ T cells. Low levels of normalized T-cell clonal expansion were also seen in some patients who did not respond.

This clone has only a few counts. Its antigen target is currently unknown. The record has no base qualities; no much larger clone is one base away. To sequence the TCRbeta CDR3 region, genomic DNA was isolated from the sorted cells. The immunoSEQ Assay was used to sequence the TCRbeta CDR3 regions. The clones in this table, taken by TCRdb from immuneACCESS, are in-frame only. Not every clone is retained; where verified, under half of the shortfall comes from an unresolved V gene, and the cause of the rest is unknown. The sample yields tens of thousands of clones; roughly four fifths were counted once. 0.42% of the sample is held by the ten biggest clonotypes. Patients with a history of autoimmune disease or receiving systemic immunosuppression were excluded from the trial. In every dose cohort, peripheral blood was drawn for TCR sequencing at baseline, cycle 4 day 1, and cycle 7 day 1. The samples were drawn from a first-in-human, open-label, multicenter phase I dose-escalation trial of ivuxolimab. Adults with locally advanced or metastatic melanoma, renal cell carcinoma, hepatocellular carcinoma or head and neck squamous cell carcinoma were enrolled in the trial. CD4+ and CD8+ T cells were sorted separately from peripheral blood before TCR sequencing.

This TCR derives from an adult with an advanced solid tumor such as melanoma, head and neck, liver or kidney cancer. The specimen was CD4+ or CD8+ T cells sorted from blood, collected in a trial of the OX40 agonist ivuxolimab.

The encoded CDR3 is CASSSSGTQETQYF. The sequence in DNA is TGTGCCAGCAGCTCTTCCGGAACCCAAGAGACCCAGTACTTC. The chain uses TRBV7-9 and TRBJ2-5; the D gene remains uncertain. Trimming removed 4 bases from V and 1 base from J, leaving 10 bases between the germline ends. The germline V gene (reference sequence) sets CDR1 to SEHNR and CDR2 to FQNEAQ. From cysteine to phenylalanine, the CDR3 is 14 amino acids long. Solely the CDR3 DNA is kept, with 42 bases framed from the first base.